This T cell receptor beta chain came from a study of PD-1 blockade in classical Hodgkin lymphoma. General study findings and limits: No one has yet defined what causes the repertoire differences, which may be disease activity or prior therapy.

The assay was immunoSEQ multiplex PCR, and TCRdb's table has in-frame clones only and misses some. The table records 39,000 or so clones, 70% to 90% of them present only once. About this clone: Its antigen remains unknown.

Trimming took off 3 bases at V and 3 bases at J, with 12 bases between the two ends. CDR1 and CDR2 (germline): SGHDT, YYEEEE. CDR3 size: 14 residues. All patients relapsed after autologous stem cell transplantation, and brentuximab vedotin exposure varied. The sample here was peripheral blood mononuclear cells (PBMCs), taken before the second cycle of nivolumab. The TCR was taken from a human donor with classical Hodgkin lymphoma. This chain links TRBV5-6 with TRBJ1-2; unclear D gene. In nucleotides, the CDR3 is TGTGCCAGCAGCTCCCTTAACTGGGACTATGGCTACACCTTC. It specifies CASSSLNWDYGYTF. Full variable domain (missing parts from reference TRBV5-6 and TRBJ1-2): DAGVTQSPTHLIKTRGQQVTLRCSPKSGHDTVSWYQQALGQGPQFIFQYYEEEERQRGNFPDRFSGHQFPNYSSELNVNALLLGDSALYLCASSSLNWDYGYTFGSGTRLTVV.